This T cell receptor beta chain was captured by sequencing in a study of blood T cell repertoires in COVID-19. About the research overall: The origin of the acute and convalescent COVID-19 samples was the United States, Italy and Spain. Sources were T cells, B-cell-depleted T cells, or PBMCs; the material itself was cDNA or gDNA.

V was clipped by 1 base and J by 3 bases; unmatched bases: 8. Germline V lookup: CDR1 SGHDT, CDR2 YYEEEE. The CDR3 sequence is 17 residues long. How the authors handled the data: Estimates of nucleated cell counts were drawn from the amplification of reference gene primers. Clones were sequenced by immunoSEQ multiplex PCR, and TCRdb holds only the in-frame ones, with some missing. That table gives V, J and clone size, and the DNA gave D and trimming. The sample holds fewer than 500,000 clones; around 89% are singletons and the top ten take over 0.9%. The specimen sequenced was PBMCs or T cells enriched from blood (not recorded which). The chain combines TRBV5-6 with TRBJ2-1; 9 bases are shared with TRBD1. This clonotype was sampled from a woman aged 25 to 39 with acute COVID-19. This chain's CDR3 is CASSLSRTGVFYNEQFF. In DNA form, the CDR3 reads TGTGCCAGCAGCTTGTCTCGGACAGGGGTCTTCTACAATGAGCAGTTCTTC.